The T cell receptor (beta chain) described here comes from a study of T-cell memory formation after mild COVID-19. Study in general: For the most part, TCR clusters were specific to one donor.

CDR3 length: 18 residues. Germline values: CDR1 LGHDT, CDR2 YNNKEL (reference sequence). Trimming at V came to 0 bases and at J to 5 bases, leaving 13 bases not matched to a gene. Amplification by 5'RACE using constant-segment primers produced TCR alpha and TCR beta cDNA libraries that carried sample barcodes and UMIs. MiXCR, run by TCRdb on the 5' RACE reads, gives a single entry per CDR3 protein. The sample records 300,000 to 400,000 distinct CDR3 sequences, 25% to 30% being singletons. The table lists this clonotype with many counts. The antigen remains unidentified. Overall study results and limits: Clones that contracted from day 15 to 85 were balanced CD4/CD8, while later expanders leaned CD4+.

The TCR comes from an adult woman who had mild COVID-19 (a few samples of this study predate the infection). Cell type and time point are not known. Sample: PBMCs or a T cell subset sorted from them (not recorded which). The chain is built from TRBV3-1 and TRBJ2-5; 9 positions match TRBD2. Here the CDR3 reads CASSQEAGASGVRETQYF. The CDR3 nucleotides are TGTGCCAGCAGCCAAGAGGCTGGGGCTAGCGGGGTCCGGGAGACCCAGTACTTC.